The T cell receptor beta chain described here comes from a study of lung T cells in sarcoidosis with Löfgren's syndrome (dated by TCRdb to about 2017). Describing the broader study: Sarcoidosis was described as a granulomatous, mainly pulmonary disease marked by CD4+ T cell accumulation in bronchoalveolar lavage fluid. The repertoire analyses concentrated on Lofgren's syndrome patients. The study at large found these results: Recognition of a sarcoidosis-associated antigen was only suggested; the antigen itself remained putative and unidentified. When alphabeta pairing was analyzed, TRAV12-1 tended to pair preferentially with TRBV2, and the resulting paired TCRs displayed CDR3 homology. Multiple Lofgren's syndrome patients were reported to share TRAV12-1 and TRBV2 CDR3 motifs, a finding that suggests public CD4+ TCR repertoires. Compared with control subjects, Lofgren's syndrome patients reportedly showed the greatest expansion in the V gene segments TRAV12-1 and TRBV2.

The instrument was an Illumina MiSeq. TCRdb ran its own pipeline on the public reads, namely fastp trimming at Q25 and MiXCR clone calling, and kept in-frame beta chains. Merged by CDR3 protein, the rows form single entries marked with the most common genes and DNA. A total of more than 8,500 distinct CDR3 sequences appear in this sample, 15% to 20% of them only once. Jointly, the top ten make up roughly 7.5% of the sample. The study profiled TCR repertoires of CD4+ T cells collected through bronchoalveolar lavage. By how much of the sample it makes up, this clonotype is medium-sized (0.01 to 0.1%). This receptor's antigen is unknown. There are no base qualities to consult, and no much larger clone falls within one base. A distance of 12 bases separates the germline ends of V and J, which lose 5 bases and 6 bases respectively. CDR1 and CDR2 are drawn from the germline V gene: SGHTA, FQGNSA. There are 13 amino acids in the CDR3, from cysteine to phenylalanine inclusive. The DNA shown is the 39-base CDR3, in frame from base 1.

The sequence came from a human donor with sarcoidosis (Löfgren's syndrome or another form), or a control subject (not recorded which). The chain was built from TRBV7-2 and TRBJ2-3, with no confidently assigned D gene. The sample consisted of CD4+ T cells from bronchoalveolar lavage. At the DNA level, the sequence is TGTGCCAGCAGCCTTTGGACGCCGGATACGCAGTATTTT. This yields the protein CASSLWTPDTQYF.